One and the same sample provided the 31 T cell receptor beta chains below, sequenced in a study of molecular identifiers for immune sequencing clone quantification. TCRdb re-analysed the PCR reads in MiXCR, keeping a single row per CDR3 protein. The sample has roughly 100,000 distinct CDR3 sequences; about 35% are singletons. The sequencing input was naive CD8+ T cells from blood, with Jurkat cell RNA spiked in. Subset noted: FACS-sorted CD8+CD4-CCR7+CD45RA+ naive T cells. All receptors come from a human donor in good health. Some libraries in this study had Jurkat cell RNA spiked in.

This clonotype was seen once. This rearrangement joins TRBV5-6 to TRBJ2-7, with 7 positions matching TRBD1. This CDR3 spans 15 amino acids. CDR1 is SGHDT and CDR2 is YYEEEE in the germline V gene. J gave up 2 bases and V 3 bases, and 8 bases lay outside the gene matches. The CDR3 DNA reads TGTGCCAGCAGCTCGGGGACAGCGCAACCCTACGAGCAGTACTTC. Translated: CASSSGTAQPYEQYF.

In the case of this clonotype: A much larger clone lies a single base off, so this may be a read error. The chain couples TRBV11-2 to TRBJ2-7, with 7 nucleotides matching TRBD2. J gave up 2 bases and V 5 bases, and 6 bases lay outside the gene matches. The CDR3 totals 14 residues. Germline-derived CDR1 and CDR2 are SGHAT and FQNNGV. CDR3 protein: CASSMGGSTYEQYF. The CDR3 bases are TGTGCCAGCAGCATGGGCGGGAGTACCTACGAGCAGTACTTC.

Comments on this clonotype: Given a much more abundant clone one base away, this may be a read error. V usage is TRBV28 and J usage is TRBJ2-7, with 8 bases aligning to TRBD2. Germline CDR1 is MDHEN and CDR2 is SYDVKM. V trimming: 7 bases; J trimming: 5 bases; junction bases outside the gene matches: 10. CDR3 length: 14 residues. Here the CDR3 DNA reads TGTGCCAGCATGGGGCTAGCGGGCCGCGACGAGCAGTACTTC. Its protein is CASMGLAGRDEQYF.

The CDR3 DNA reads TGTGCCAGCAGCGTAGACGGCAGCACAGATACGCAGTATTTT. Amino acid sequence: CASSVDGSTDTQYF. V and J are TRBV9 and TRBJ2-3; D remains ambiguous. V dropped 0 bases and J dropped 0 bases, with 5 bases sitting between them. CDR1 is SGDLS, CDR2 YYNGEE, per germline. The CDR3 contains 14 residues.

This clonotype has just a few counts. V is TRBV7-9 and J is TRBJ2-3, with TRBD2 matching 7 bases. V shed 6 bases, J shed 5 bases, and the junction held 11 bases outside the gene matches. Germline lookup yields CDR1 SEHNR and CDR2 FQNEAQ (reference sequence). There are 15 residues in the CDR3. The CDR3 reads CASRGGRPAKDTQYF. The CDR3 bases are TGTGCCAGCAGGGGGGGGAGACCGGCTAAAGATACGCAGTATTTT. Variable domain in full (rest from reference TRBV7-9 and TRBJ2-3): DTGVSQNPRHKITKRGQNVTFRCDPISEHNRLYWYRQTLGQGPEFLTYFQNEAQLEKSRLLSDRFSAERPKGSFSTLEIQRTEQGDSAMYLCASRGGRPAKDTQYFGPGTRLTVL.

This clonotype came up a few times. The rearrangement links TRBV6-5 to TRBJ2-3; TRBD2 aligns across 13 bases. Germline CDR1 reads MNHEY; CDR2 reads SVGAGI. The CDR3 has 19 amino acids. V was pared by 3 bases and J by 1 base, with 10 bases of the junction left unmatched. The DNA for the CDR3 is TGTGCCAGCAGTTATAGGACTAGCGGGAGTGGGACTGGCACAGATACGCAGTATTTT. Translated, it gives CASSYRTSGSGTGTDTQYF.

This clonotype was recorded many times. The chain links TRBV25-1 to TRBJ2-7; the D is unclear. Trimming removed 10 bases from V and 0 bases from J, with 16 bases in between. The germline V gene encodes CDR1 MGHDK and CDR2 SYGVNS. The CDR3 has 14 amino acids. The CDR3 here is CATSRIPGSYEQYF. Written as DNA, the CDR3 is TGTGCCACCTCCCGGATACCGGGCTCCTACGAGCAGTACTTC.

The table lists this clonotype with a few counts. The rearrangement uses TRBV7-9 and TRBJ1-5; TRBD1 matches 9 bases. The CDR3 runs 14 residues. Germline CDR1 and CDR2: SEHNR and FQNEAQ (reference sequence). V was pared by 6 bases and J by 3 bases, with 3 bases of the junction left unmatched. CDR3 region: CASRSQGANQPQHF. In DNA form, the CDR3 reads TGTGCCAGCAGATCACAGGGGGCCAATCAGCCCCAGCATTTT.

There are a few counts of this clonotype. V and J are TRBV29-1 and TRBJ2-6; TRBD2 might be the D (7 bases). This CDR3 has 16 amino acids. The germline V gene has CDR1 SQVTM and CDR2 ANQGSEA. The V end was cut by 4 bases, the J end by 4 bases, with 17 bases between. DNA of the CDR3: TGCAGCGTTGTTTCGGGGGGCCTAGCGGGGGCCAACGTCCTGACTTTC. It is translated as CSVVSGGLAGANVLTF.

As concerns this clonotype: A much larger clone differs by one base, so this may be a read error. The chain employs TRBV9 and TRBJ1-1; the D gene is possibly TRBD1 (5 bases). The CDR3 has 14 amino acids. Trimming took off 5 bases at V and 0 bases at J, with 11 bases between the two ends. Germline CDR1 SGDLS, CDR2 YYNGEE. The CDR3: CASRVAGVNTEAFF. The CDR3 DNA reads TGTGCCAGCAGAGTGGCGGGGGTGAACACTGAAGCTTTCTTT.

DNA of the CDR3: TGTGCCAGCAGCATCCTTCAAGAGACCCAGTACTTC. Its protein is CASSILQETQYF. The chain uses TRBV11-2 and TRBJ2-5; D unclear. CDR1 and CDR2 from the germline V gene are SGHAT and FQNNGV. The length of the CDR3 is 12 residues. The ends were cut back, 5 bases at V and 2 bases at J, with 6 bases in the middle.

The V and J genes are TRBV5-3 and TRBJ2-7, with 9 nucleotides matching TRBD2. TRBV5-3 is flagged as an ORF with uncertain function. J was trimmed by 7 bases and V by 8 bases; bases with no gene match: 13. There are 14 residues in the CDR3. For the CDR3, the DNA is TGTGCCAGCAGCATCGGGACTAGCCTCGGGGAGCAGTACTTC. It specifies CASSIGTSLGEQYF.

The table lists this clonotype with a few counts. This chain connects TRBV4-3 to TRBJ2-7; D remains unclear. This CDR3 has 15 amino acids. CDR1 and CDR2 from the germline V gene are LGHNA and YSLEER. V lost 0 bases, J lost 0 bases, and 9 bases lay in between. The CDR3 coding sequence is TGCGCCAGCAGCCAAGATCTATCCAGCTCCTACGAGCAGTACTTC. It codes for CASSQDLSSSYEQYF.

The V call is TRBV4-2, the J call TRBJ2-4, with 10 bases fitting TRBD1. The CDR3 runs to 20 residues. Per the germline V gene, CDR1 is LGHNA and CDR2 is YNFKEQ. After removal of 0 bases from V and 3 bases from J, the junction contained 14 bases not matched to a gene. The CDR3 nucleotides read TGTGCCAGCAGCCAAGATTTTGTACTCGGGACAGGGGAGGACAAAAACATTCAGTACTTC. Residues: CASSQDFVLGTGEDKNIQYF.

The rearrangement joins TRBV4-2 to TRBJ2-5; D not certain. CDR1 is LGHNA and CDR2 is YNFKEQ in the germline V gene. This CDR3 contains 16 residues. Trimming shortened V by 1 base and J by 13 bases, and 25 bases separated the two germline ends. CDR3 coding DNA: TGTGCCAGCAGCCAAGTTGGGCAGAACCAACAAGAGCCCCCGTACTTC. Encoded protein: CASSQVGQNQQEPPYF.

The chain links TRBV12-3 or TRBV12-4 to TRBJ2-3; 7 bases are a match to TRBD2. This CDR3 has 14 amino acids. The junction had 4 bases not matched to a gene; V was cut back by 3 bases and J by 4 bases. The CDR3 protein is CASSLAGVADTQYF. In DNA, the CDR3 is TGTGCCAGCAGTTTGGCGGGGGTCGCAGATACGCAGTATTTT.

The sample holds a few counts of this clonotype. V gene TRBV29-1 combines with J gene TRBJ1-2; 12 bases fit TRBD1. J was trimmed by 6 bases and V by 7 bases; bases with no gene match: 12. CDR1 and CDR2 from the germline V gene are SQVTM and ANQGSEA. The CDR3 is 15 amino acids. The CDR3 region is CSALPIGTGGDGYTF. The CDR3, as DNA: TGCAGCGCGTTACCAATTGGGACAGGGGGCGATGGCTACACCTTC.

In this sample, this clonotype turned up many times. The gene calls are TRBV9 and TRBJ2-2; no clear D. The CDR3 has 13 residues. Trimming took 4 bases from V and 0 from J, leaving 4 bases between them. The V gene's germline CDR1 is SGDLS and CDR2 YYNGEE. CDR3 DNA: TGTGCCAGCAGCTCAACGAACACCGGGGAGCTGTTTTTT. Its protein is CASSSTNTGELFF.

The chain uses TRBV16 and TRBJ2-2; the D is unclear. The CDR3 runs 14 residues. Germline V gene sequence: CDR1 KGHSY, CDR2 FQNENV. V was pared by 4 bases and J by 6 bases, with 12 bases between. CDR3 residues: CASSLMGPPGELFF. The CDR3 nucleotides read TGTGCCAGCAGCCTCATGGGCCCTCCCGGGGAGCTGTTTTTT.

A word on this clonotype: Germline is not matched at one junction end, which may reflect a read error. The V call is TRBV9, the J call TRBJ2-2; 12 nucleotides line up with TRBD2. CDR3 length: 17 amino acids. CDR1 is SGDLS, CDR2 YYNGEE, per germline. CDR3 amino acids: CASSVPGLAGSTGELVF. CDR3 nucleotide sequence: TGTGCCAGCAGCGTACCGGGACTAGCGGGTTCTACCGGGGAGCTGGTTTTT.

The CDR3 is CASSYSIAGVQPQHF. The CDR3 coding sequence is TGTGCCAGCAGTTACTCGATCGCGGGAGTCCAGCCCCAGCATTTT. V and J are TRBV6-6 and TRBJ1-5; D is unresolved. The CDR3 contains 15 residues. Germline CDR1 MNHNY, CDR2 SVGAGI (reference sequence). V dropped 0 bases and J dropped 7 bases, with 13 bases sitting between them.

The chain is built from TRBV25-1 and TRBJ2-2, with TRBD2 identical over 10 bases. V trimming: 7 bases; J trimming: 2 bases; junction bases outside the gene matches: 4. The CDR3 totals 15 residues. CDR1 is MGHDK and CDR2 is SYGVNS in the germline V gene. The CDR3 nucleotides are TGTGCCAGCATAGCTAGCGGGGGCAACACCGGGGAGCTGTTTTTT. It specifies CASIASGGNTGELFF.

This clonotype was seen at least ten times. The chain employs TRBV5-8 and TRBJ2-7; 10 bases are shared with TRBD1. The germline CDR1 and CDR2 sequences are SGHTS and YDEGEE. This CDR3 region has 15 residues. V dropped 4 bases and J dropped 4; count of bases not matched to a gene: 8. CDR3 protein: CASSLRTGGRYEQYF. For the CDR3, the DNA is TGTGCCAGCAGCCTCCGGACAGGGGGTCGGTACGAGCAGTACTTC. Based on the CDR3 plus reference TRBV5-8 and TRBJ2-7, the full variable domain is EAGVTQSPTHLIKTRGQQATLRCSPISGHTSVYWYQQALGLGLQFLLWYDEGEERNRGNFPPRFSGRQFPNYSSELNVNALELEDSALYLCASSLRTGGRYEQYFGPGTRLTVT.

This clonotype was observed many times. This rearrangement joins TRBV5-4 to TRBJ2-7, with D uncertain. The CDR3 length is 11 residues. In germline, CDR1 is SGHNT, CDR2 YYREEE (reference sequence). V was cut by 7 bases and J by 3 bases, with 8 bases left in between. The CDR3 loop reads CASGSDYEQYF. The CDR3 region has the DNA TGTGCCAGCGGTTCCGACTACGAGCAGTACTTC. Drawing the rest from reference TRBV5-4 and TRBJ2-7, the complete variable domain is ETGVTQSPTHLIKTRGQQVTLRCSSQSGHNTVSWYQQALGQGPQFIFQYYREEENGRGNFPPRFSGLQFPNYSSELNVNALELDDSALYLCASGSDYEQYFGPGTRLTVT.

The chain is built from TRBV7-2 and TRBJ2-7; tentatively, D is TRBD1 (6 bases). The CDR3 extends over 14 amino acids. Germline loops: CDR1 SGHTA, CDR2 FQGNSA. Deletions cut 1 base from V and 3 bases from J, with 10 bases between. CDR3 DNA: TGTGCCAGCAGCTTAGAGGTACAGGGCTACGAGCAGTACTTC. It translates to CASSLEVQGYEQYF.

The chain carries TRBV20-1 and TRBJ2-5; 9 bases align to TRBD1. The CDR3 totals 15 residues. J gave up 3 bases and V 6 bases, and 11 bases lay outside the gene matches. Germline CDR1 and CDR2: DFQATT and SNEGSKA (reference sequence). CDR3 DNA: TGCAGTGCCACCCACCCGGGACAGGGTGAAGAGACCCAGTACTTC. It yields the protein CSATHPGQGEETQYF.

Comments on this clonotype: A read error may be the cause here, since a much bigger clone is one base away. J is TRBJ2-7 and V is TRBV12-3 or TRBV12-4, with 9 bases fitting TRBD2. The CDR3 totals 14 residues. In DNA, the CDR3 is TGTGTCAGCAGTTTGGCGGGAGGGCCCTACGAGCAGTACTTC. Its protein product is CVSSLAGGPYEQYF.

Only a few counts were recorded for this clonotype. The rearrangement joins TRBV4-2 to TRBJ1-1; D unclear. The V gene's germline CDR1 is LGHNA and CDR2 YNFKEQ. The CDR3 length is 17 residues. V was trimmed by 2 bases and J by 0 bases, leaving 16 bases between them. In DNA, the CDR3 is TGTGCCAGCAGCCAACCCTCAACCTCCATGTTGAACACTGAAGCTTTCTTT. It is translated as CASSQPSTSMLNTEAFF.

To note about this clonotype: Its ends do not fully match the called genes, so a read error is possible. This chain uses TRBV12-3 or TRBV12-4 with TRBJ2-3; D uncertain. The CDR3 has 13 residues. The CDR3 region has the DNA TGTGCCGTCCTGGACGTAAACACAGCTACGCAGTATTTT. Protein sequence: CAVLDVNTATQYF.

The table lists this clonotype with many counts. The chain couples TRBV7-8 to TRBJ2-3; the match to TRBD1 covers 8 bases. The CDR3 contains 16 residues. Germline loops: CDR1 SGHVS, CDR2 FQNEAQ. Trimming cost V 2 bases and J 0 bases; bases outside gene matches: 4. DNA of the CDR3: TGTGCCAGCAGCTTAACAGGGGGATATAGCACAGATACGCAGTATTTT. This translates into CASSLTGGYSTDTQYF.

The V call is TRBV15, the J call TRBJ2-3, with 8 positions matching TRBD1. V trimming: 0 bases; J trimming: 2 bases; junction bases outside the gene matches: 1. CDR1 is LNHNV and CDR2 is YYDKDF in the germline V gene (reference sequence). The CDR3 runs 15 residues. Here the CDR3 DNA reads TGTGCCACCAGCAGAGAGGGACAGGTCACAGATACGCAGTATTTT. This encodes CATSREGQVTDTQYF.